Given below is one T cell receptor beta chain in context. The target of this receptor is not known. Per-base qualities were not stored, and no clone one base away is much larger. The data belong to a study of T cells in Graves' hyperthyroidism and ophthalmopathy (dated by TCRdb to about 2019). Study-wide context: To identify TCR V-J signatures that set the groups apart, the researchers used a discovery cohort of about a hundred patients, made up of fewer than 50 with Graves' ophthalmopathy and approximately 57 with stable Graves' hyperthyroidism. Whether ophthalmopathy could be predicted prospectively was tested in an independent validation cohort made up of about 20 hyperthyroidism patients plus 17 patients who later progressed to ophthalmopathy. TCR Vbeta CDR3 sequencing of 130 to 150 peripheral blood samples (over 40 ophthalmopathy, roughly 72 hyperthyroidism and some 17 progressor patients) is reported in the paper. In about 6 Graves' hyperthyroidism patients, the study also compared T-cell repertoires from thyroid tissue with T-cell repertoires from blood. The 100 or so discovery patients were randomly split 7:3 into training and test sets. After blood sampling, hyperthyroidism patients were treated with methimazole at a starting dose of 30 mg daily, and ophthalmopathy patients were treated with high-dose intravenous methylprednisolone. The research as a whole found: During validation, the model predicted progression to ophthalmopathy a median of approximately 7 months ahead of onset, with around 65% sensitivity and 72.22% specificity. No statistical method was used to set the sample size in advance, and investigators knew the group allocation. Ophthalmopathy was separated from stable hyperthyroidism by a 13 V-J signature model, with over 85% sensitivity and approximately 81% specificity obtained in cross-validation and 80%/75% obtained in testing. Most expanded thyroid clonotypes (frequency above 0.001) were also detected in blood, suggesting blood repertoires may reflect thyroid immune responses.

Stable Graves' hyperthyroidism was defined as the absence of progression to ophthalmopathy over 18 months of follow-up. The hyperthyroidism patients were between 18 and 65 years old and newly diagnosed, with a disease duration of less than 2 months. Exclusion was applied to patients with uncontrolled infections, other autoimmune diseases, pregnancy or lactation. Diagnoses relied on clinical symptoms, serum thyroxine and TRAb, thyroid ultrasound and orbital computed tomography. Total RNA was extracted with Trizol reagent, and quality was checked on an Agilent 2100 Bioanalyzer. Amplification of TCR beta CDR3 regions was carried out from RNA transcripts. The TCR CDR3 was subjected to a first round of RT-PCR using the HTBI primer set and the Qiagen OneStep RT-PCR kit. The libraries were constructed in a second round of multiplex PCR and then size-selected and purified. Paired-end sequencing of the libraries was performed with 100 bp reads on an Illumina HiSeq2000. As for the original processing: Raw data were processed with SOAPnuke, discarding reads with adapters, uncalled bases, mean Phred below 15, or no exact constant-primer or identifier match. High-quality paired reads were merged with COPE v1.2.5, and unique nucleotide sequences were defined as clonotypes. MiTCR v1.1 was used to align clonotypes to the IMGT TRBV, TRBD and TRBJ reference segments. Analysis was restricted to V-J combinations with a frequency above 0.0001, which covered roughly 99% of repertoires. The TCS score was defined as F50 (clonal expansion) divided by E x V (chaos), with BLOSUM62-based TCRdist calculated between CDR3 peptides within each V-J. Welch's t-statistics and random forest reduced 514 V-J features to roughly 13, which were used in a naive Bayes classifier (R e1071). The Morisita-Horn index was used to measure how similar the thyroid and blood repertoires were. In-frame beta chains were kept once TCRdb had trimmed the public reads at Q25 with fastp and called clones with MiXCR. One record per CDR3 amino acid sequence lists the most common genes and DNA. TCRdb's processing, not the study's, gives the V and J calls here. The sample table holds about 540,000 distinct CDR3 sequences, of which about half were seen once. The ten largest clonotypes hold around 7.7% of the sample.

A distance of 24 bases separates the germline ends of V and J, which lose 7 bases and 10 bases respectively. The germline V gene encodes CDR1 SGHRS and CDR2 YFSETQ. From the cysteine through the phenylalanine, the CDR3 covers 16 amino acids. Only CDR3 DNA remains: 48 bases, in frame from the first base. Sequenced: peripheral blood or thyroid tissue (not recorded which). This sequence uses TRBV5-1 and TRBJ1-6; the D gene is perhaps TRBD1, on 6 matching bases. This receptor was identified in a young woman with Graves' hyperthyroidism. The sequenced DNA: TGCGCCAGCGGCTACTCTCTGACAGGTCCCTCGTCACCCCTCCACTTT. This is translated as CASGYSLTGPSSPLHF.